Shown below are 9 T cell receptor beta chains from a single sample sequenced in a study of T cells in Graves' hyperthyroidism and ophthalmopathy. TCR beta CDR3 sequences were amplified from RNA transcripts. HTBI primers were the set used in a first-round RT-PCR of the TCR CDR3. TCRdb re-called the multiplex PCR reads through MiXCR, storing one row per CDR3 protein. The sample contains around 500,000 distinct CDR3 sequences, approximately 14% of which appear only once. The sequenced sample consisted of blood. The source of these receptors is a woman aged 35 to 49 with Graves' hyperthyroidism.

V is TRBV11-3 and J is TRBJ2-1; 9 bases are shared with TRBD2. V was pared by 3 bases and J by 7 bases, with 7 bases of the junction left unmatched. Germline V gene lookup returns CDR1 SGHNT and CDR2 YENEEA. The CDR3 loop spans 15 amino acids. The DNA of the CDR3 is TGTGCCAGCAGCTTGGCGGGAGGGCCTGCAAATGAGCAGTTCTTC. Translation gives CASSLAGGPANEQFF. The full variable domain, completed using reference TRBV11-3 and TRBJ2-1, is EAGVVQSPRYKIIEKKQPVAFWCNPISGHNTLYWYLQNLGQGPELLIRYENEEAVDDSQLPKDRFSAERLKGVDSTLKIQPAELGDSAVYLCASSLAGGPANEQFFGPGTRLTVL.

This clonotype appeared many times. The V and J genes are TRBV12-3 or TRBV12-4 and TRBJ2-5, with TRBD1 matching over 8 bases. J lost 5 bases, V lost 6 bases, and 5 bases had no gene match. CDR3 length: 13 residues. The CDR3 DNA follows: TGTGCCAGCAGCCAGACAGGGGTTGAGACCCAGTACTTC. Translation gives CASSQTGVETQYF.

The genes are TRBV10-3 and TRBJ1-1; a weak D match, TRBD1 (5 bases). Germline loops: CDR1 ENHRY, CDR2 SYGVKD. The CDR3 is 15 residues long. Trimming stripped 3 bases from V and 1 base from J, with 12 bases between. CDR3 loop: CAISEKGQANTEAFF. CDR3 DNA: TGTGCCATCAGTGAAAAGGGGCAGGCGAACACTGAAGCTTTCTTT.

There are many counts of this clonotype. This chain joins TRBV11-2 and TRBJ1-1; D gene unclear. CDR3 length: 15 residues. Germline V gene sequence: CDR1 SGHAT, CDR2 FQNNGV. V was cut by 5 bases and J by 5 bases, with 18 bases left in between. CDR3 region: CASSPRASPRTEAFF. Written as DNA, the CDR3 is TGTGCCAGCAGCCCGCGGGCTTCACCAAGGACTGAAGCTTTCTTT.

This clonotype was detected ten times or more. The rearrangement joins TRBV3-1 to TRBJ1-1; no firm D call. Germline lookup yields CDR1 LGHDT and CDR2 YNNKEL (reference sequence). Trimming cost V 1 base and J 1 base, with 7 bases left between them. This CDR3 region has 14 residues. CDR3 region: CASSQVVGNTEAFF. CDR3 in DNA: TGTGCCAGCAGCCAAGTTGTCGGGAACACTGAAGCTTTCTTT. Using reference TRBV3-1 and TRBJ1-1 for the parts outside the CDR3, the full variable domain is DTAVSQTPKYLVTQMGNDKSIKCEQNLGHDTMYWYKQDSKKFLKIMFSYNNKELIINETVPNRFSPKSPDKAHLNLHINSLELGDSAVYFCASSQVVGNTEAFFGQGTRLTVV.

This clonotype was picked up a small number of times. This may stem from a read error, because a much larger clone lies one nucleotide away. The chain carries TRBV27 and TRBJ1-5; 12 bases are a match to TRBD1. V was pared by 4 bases and J by 5 bases, with 3 bases of the junction left unmatched. Germline lookup yields CDR1 MNHEY and CDR2 SMNVEV (reference sequence). The CDR3 extends over 15 amino acids. The CDR3 spells CASSSGTGGDQPQHF. CDR3 sequence (DNA): TGTGCCAGCAGTTCCGGGACAGGGGGCGATCAGCCCCAGCATTTT.

The V call is TRBV30, the J call TRBJ2-2; 10 nucleotides align to TRBD2. CDR1 GTSNPN and CDR2 SVGIG come from the germline V gene (reference sequence). After removal of 2 bases from V and 3 bases from J, the junction contained 6 bases not matched to a gene. The CDR3 has 16 amino acids. This chain's CDR3 is CAWSILAGIYTGELFF. DNA of the CDR3: TGTGCCTGGAGTATACTAGCGGGGATTTACACCGGGGAGCTGTTTTTT.

This clonotype was counted a few times. The chain recombines TRBV20-1 with TRBJ2-7; D might be TRBD1 (6 bases). The V gene lost 6 bases and the J gene lost 6 bases, with 18 bases spanning the gap. Germline CDR1 is DFQATT and CDR2 is SNEGSKA (reference sequence). CDR3 size: 13 residues. CDR3 region: CSAKSWGLGEQYF. The CDR3 coding sequence is TGCAGTGCAAAGAGCTGGGGGCTTGGCGAGCAGTACTTC.

V usage is TRBV4-1 and J usage is TRBJ2-1, with D possibly TRBD2 on 6 matching bases. The CDR3 is 15 amino acids. Germline CDR1 reads MGHRA; CDR2 reads YSYEKL. Trimming pared 1 base from V and 7 bases from J, leaving 14 bases between. The CDR3 DNA is TGCGCCAGCAGCCAAGCGCTACTAGCAAAGAATGAGCAGTTCTTC. Protein product: CASSQALLAKNEQFF.